Sequencing of this TCR beta chain was carried out in a study of spatial heterogeneity in lung cancer. As for the study in general: Detection consistently captured more beta-chain sequences than alpha-chain sequences.

Described time point: blood at routine non-recurrence follow-up after resection. The study sequenced unsorted whole RNA from tumor, nontumor lung or frozen PBMC. Findings of the study overall: Follow-up blood showed ubiquitous expanded tumor TCRs less than blood at resection did.

In its sample, this clonotype was seen many times. Its matching antigen is unknown. TCRdb processed the 5' RACE reads anew with MiXCR; each CDR3 protein has one entry. The sample holds more than 25,000 distinct CDR3 sequences, roughly 5% seen once. V lost 2 bases, J lost 3 bases, and 11 bases lay in between. CDR1 is LGHNA and CDR2 is YSLEER in the germline V gene. This CDR3 contains 14 residues. J is TRBJ2-7 and V is TRBV4-3, with TRBD1 as a possible D gene (5 bases). The starting material was PBMCs, obtained at follow-up. This TCR was recovered from a female donor with early-stage non-small cell lung cancer. The CDR3 protein is CASSQSGSGYEQYF. CDR3 DNA: TGCGCCAGCAGCCAATCAGGGTCTGGCTACGAGCAGTACTTC.